This passage covers 30 T cell receptor beta chains from one sample sequenced in a study of T cells in Graves' hyperthyroidism and ophthalmopathy. There were TCR beta CDR3 regions amplified from RNA transcripts. The primer set for the first-round RT-PCR of the TCR CDR3 was HTBI. TCRdb re-called the multiplex PCR reads through MiXCR, storing one row per CDR3 protein. Of over 650,000 distinct CDR3 sequences in the sample, 16% were seen once. Sequenced input: blood. These receptors all come from a man younger than 35 with Graves' hyperthyroidism.

The chain is built from TRBV20-1 and TRBJ2-4; unclear D gene. Germline CDR1 is DFQATT and CDR2 is SNEGSKA (reference sequence). CDR3 length: 12 residues. V was shortened by 4 bases and J by 5 bases, with 9 bases between the two germline ends. CDR3 DNA: TGCAGTGCTACGCGCCTGGAAAACATTCAGTACTTC. Translation gives CSATRLENIQYF.

This clonotype was recorded many times. The V gene is TRBV6-2 or TRBV6-3, the J gene TRBJ2-1; TRBD1 or TRBD2 may be the D gene (5 bases each). V shed 6 bases and J shed 2 bases, with 11 bases lying between them. This CDR3 comprises 14 residues. CDR1 and CDR2 from the germline V gene are MNHEY and SVGEGT. The CDR3 is CASRIQGPYNEQFF. CDR3 nucleotide sequence: TGTGCCAGCAGAATTCAGGGACCCTACAATGAGCAGTTCTTC.

In its sample, this clonotype was seen many times. The chain links TRBV3-1 to TRBJ1-5; D remains ambiguous. CDR3 length equals 14 residues. V lost 1 base and J 4 bases, leaving 8 bases between the germline ends. CDR1 LGHDT and CDR2 YNNKEL come from the germline V gene (reference sequence). The CDR3 is CASSQGAGNQPQHF. CDR3 coding DNA: TGTGCCAGCAGCCAAGGTGCCGGGAATCAGCCCCAGCATTTT.

The rearrangement links TRBV4-1 to TRBJ2-7; D is possibly TRBD1 (6 bases). Per germline, CDR1 MGHRA and CDR2 YSYEKL. V lost 3 bases to trimming and J lost 5 bases, with 17 bases between them. CDR3 length equals 15 residues. CDR3: CASSQLGGRRDEQYF. CDR3 nucleotide sequence: TGCGCCAGCAGCCAGCTTGGGGGCAGGCGGGACGAGCAGTACTTC.

In its sample, this clonotype was seen many times. The J gene is TRBJ1-1, the V gene TRBV15; D uncertain. This CDR3 has 14 residues. V lost 4 bases, J lost 3 bases, and 12 bases lay in between. Germline assignment: CDR1 LNHNV and CDR2 YYDKDF (reference sequence). CDR3 in amino acids: CATSIPGRYTEAFF. CDR3 sequence (DNA): TGTGCCACCAGCATCCCGGGAAGGTACACTGAAGCTTTCTTT.

In this sample, this clonotype turned up a few times. V gene TRBV29-1 combines with J gene TRBJ2-3; TRBD1 is a possible D gene (6 bases). CDR1 SQVTM and CDR2 ANQGSEA come from the germline V gene. The V gene lost 1 base and the J gene lost 2 bases, with 22 bases spanning the gap. The CDR3 sequence is 18 residues long. The CDR3 region has the DNA TGCAGCGTTGAAGGAAGAACAAGGGGCAGGGGTGACACAGATACGCAGTATTTT. Its translation is CSVEGRTRGRGDTDTQYF.

The table lists this clonotype with a few counts. The rearrangement uses TRBV9 and TRBJ1-1; 7 nucleotides line up with TRBD1. V lost 2 bases to trimming and J lost 5 bases; unmatched junction nucleotides: 12. This CDR3 comprises 16 residues. Germline assignment: CDR1 SGDLS and CDR2 YYNGEE. CDR3 sequence: CASSVRQGKWGTEAFF. CDR3 DNA sequence: TGTGCCAGCAGCGTGAGACAGGGTAAATGGGGGACTGAAGCTTTCTTT.

This clonotype was detected many times. The chain couples TRBV27 to TRBJ2-5, with 7 bases aligning to TRBD2. CDR3 length: 21 amino acids. Germline values: CDR1 MNHEY, CDR2 SMNVEV (reference sequence). The V and J ends lost 6 bases and 5 bases, in that order; junction bases with no gene match: 30. The CDR3 loop is CASSHTPVRVDDSGGGETQYF. The CDR3 DNA is TGTGCCAGCAGCCATACCCCCGTCCGGGTCGACGACTCCGGGGGAGGGGAGACCCAGTACTTC.

On this clonotype itself: A read error may be the cause here, since a much bigger clone is one base away. J is TRBJ2-1 and V is TRBV18, with D perhaps matching TRBD2 (5 bases). Germline-derived CDR1 and CDR2 are KGHSH and LQKENI. CDR3 length equals 14 residues. The CDR3 region has the DNA TGTGCCGGCTCACCGAGTGGAGGACGGAATGAGCAGTTCTTC. Residues: CAGSPSGGRNEQFF.

This clonotype was seen repeatedly, ten times or more. The chain links TRBV30 to TRBJ1-5; D not certain. Trimming shortened V by 1 base and J by 7 bases, and 11 bases separated the two germline ends. CDR3 length: 13 residues. The germline V gene encodes CDR1 GTSNPN and CDR2 SVGIG (reference sequence). The CDR3 protein is CAWSEAGGQPQHF. The CDR3 nucleotides read TGTGCCTGGAGTGAAGCAGGAGGGCAGCCCCAGCATTTT.

This clonotype showed up just a few times. V gene TRBV2 combines with J gene TRBJ2-5, with no clear D. The CDR3 is 15 residues long. Germline V CDR1 and CDR2: SNHLY, FYNNEI. The germline V and J ends were trimmed by 6 bases and 1 base, with 15 bases remaining between them. The CDR3 reads CASSVDGRVQETQYF. The CDR3 bases are TGTGCCAGCAGCGTCGACGGACGGGTCCAAGAGACCCAGTACTTC.

In this sample, this clonotype turned up many times. The chain uses TRBV30 and TRBJ2-1; TRBD2 agrees at 8 bases. Germline CDR1 reads GTSNPN; CDR2 reads SVGIG (reference sequence). This CDR3 comprises 15 residues. The junction had 14 bases not matched to a gene; V was cut back by 5 bases and J by 8 bases. As DNA, the CDR3 is TGTGCCTGGGGTGCCAAGGCGGGAGGACGGGATGAGCAGTTCTTC. This encodes CAWGAKAGGRDEQFF.

V usage is TRBV19 and J usage is TRBJ2-2, with D perhaps matching TRBD1 (6 bases). Per the germline V gene, CDR1 is LNHDA and CDR2 is SQIVND (reference sequence). The CDR3 loop spans 15 amino acids. Trimming cost V 5 bases and J 0 bases, with 10 bases left between them. Here the CDR3 reads CASSWGPSNTGELFF. The CDR3 DNA sequence: TGTGCCAGTAGTTGGGGGCCCTCGAACACCGGGGAGCTGTTTTTT.

This clonotype was found many times. J is TRBJ2-5 and V is TRBV3-1; tentative D call: TRBD2 (6 bases). The germline V and J ends were trimmed by 1 base and 4 bases, with 13 bases remaining between them. Germline V gene data show CDR1 as LGHDT and CDR2 as YNNKEL (reference sequence). The CDR3 is 15 amino acids. This CDR3 is CASSQVREGVETQYF. As DNA, the CDR3 is TGTGCCAGCAGCCAAGTGCGGGAAGGCGTAGAGACCCAGTACTTC.

There are a few counts of this clonotype. This chain connects TRBV4-1 to TRBJ2-2, with D perhaps matching TRBD2 (6 bases). Germline loops: CDR1 MGHRA, CDR2 YSYEKL. V was clipped by 3 bases and J by 6 bases, with 14 bases between them. This CDR3 comprises 15 residues. The CDR3 sequence is CASSQGPRRAGELFF. The CDR3 DNA follows: TGCGCCAGCAGCCAGGGACCACGGAGGGCCGGGGAGCTGTTTTTT.

Ten or more counts support this clonotype. The gene calls are TRBV20-1 and TRBJ2-1; 9 bases map to TRBD2. CDR1 is DFQATT, CDR2 SNEGSKA, per germline (reference sequence). The CDR3 is 14 amino acids. With V trimmed by 4 bases and J by 9 bases, 10 bases remained unmatched. Here the CDR3 DNA reads TGCAGTGCTACGTCGGGCGGGAGGGTTCTTGAGCAGTTCTTC. It specifies CSATSGGRVLEQFF.

This clonotype showed up just a few times. The CDR3 DNA sequence: TGTGCCAGCAGCTCGGATTACGAAATATACGAGCAGTACTTC. Its protein product is CASSSDYEIYEQYF. The gene calls are TRBV28 and TRBJ2-7; D ambiguous. The germline gives CDR1 MDHEN, CDR2 SYDVKM. The CDR3 totals 14 residues. V lost 6 bases and J lost 4, with 16 bases in between.

This clonotype was found many times. The CDR3 spells CASSPPPGTQETQYF. DNA for the CDR3: TGTGCCAGCAGTCCCCCCCCGGGGACACAAGAGACCCAGTACTTC. The chain employs TRBV12-3 or TRBV12-4 and TRBJ2-5; the D gene is possibly TRBD1 (6 bases). CDR3 length: 15 residues. Trimming stripped 5 bases from V and 2 bases from J, with 15 bases between.

This clonotype was seen a handful of times. CDR3 DNA sequence: TGTGCCTGGAGTGGTGGGGGGGATAGAGGCTACACCTTC. This gives the protein CAWSGGGDRGYTF. V gene TRBV30 combines with J gene TRBJ1-2; D is possibly TRBD1 (5 bases). Trimming cost V 1 base and J 8 bases, with 14 bases left between them. Looked up from germline, CDR1 is GTSNPN and CDR2 is SVGIG (reference sequence). This CDR3 is built from 13 residues.

V is TRBV24-1 and J is TRBJ2-5, with TRBD2 matching over 12 bases. Per germline, CDR1 KGHDR and CDR2 SFDVKD. J gave up 1 base and V 4 bases, and 9 bases lay outside the gene matches. The CDR3 covers 18 residues. The CDR3, as DNA: TGTGCCACCAGTGACCGCGAGCCGGGACTAGCGGGCCAAGAGACCCAGTACTTC. This encodes CATSDREPGLAGQETQYF.

This clonotype came up many times. V and J are TRBV7-9 and TRBJ2-7; D might be TRBD2 (6 bases). Germline V gives CDR1 SEHNR, CDR2 FQNEAQ (reference sequence). The CDR3 has 13 residues. Trimming stripped 7 bases from V and 7 bases from J, with 17 bases between. The CDR3 bases are TGTGCCAGCACCCAGGAGGGGTTTCGGGAGCAGTACTTC. Translating gives CASTQEGFREQYF.

The CDR3 coding sequence is TGCGCCAGCAGCTCGATGGGGACTGCCTATGGCTACACCTTC. As protein: CASSSMGTAYGYTF. The gene calls are TRBV5-1 and TRBJ1-2, with D possibly matching TRBD1 (5 bases). CDR1 and CDR2 (germline): SGHRS, YFSETQ. V was trimmed by 3 bases and J by 4 bases, leaving 13 bases between them. The CDR3 covers 14 residues.

At least ten counts were recorded for this clonotype. The rearrangement uses TRBV12-3 or TRBV12-4 and TRBJ1-1; D not resolved. With 3 bases removed from V and 0 bases from J, the gap between germline ends came to 5 bases. CDR3 length: 13 residues. The CDR3 bases are TGTGCCAGCAGTTTCGGGATGAACACTGAAGCTTTCTTT. It translates to CASSFGMNTEAFF.

The rearrangement uses TRBV5-4 and TRBJ2-3, with D perhaps TRBD2 (6 bases). Germline CDR1 SGHNT, CDR2 YYREEE (reference sequence). The V end lost 1 base, the J end lost 4 bases, and 13 bases lay between the germline ends. This CDR3 has 15 amino acids. For the CDR3, the DNA is TGTGCCAGCAGCTTGCACGGAGGGTCCGCAGATACGCAGTATTTT. Residues: CASSLHGGSADTQYF. The variable domain in full, completed from reference TRBV5-4 and TRBJ2-3, reads ETGVTQSPTHLIKTRGQQVTLRCSSQSGHNTVSWYQQALGQGPQFIFQYYREEENGRGNFPPRFSGLQFPNYSSELNVNALELDDSALYLCASSLHGGSADTQYFGPGTRLTVL.

Concerning this clonotype: Just one base apart from a much larger clone, this may be a read error. The genes are TRBV28 and TRBJ1-5; D unresolved. CDR3 size: 14 residues. V lost 6 bases, J lost 8 bases, and 17 bases lay in between. Germline assignment: CDR1 MDHEN and CDR2 SYDVKM. CDR3 coding DNA: TGTGCCAGCAGGGCCCCGGGAGCTGACAAGCCCCAGCATTTT. Translating gives CASRAPGADKPQHF.

This clonotype has only a few counts. The rearrangement joins TRBV20-1 to TRBJ2-3; no firm D call. Deletions cut 4 bases from V and 1 base from J, with 6 bases between. The CDR3 sequence is 12 residues long. Looked up from germline, CDR1 is DFQATT and CDR2 is SNEGSKA (reference sequence). This chain's CDR3 is CSAKRRTDTQYF. The CDR3 DNA follows: TGCAGTGCTAAAAGACGCACAGATACGCAGTATTTT.

CDR3 sequence reads: CASSVTSGEINEQFF. In nucleotides, the CDR3 is TGTGCCAGCAGCGTTACTAGCGGGGAGATCAATGAGCAGTTCTTC. V usage is TRBV7-3 and J usage is TRBJ2-1; 10 nucleotides align to TRBD2. This CDR3 comprises 15 residues. The germline V gene encodes CDR1 SGHTA and CDR2 FQGTGA. J was trimmed by 6 bases and V by 5 bases; bases with no gene match: 7.

In its sample, this clonotype was seen many times. This chain joins TRBV28 and TRBJ2-1; TRBD1 matches 9 bases. V shed 6 bases, J shed 6 bases, and the junction held 9 bases outside the gene matches. Germline assignment: CDR1 MDHEN and CDR2 SYDVKM. This CDR3 contains 15 residues. For the CDR3, the DNA is TGTGCCAGCAGCTCTTTAGGGACAGGGATCAATGAGCAGTTCTTC. Protein sequence: CASSSLGTGINEQFF.

This clonotype was seen a few times. CDR3 region: CASSKDLYTYEQYF. CDR3 coding DNA: TGTGCCAGCAGTAAGGACCTTTATACCTACGAGCAGTACTTC. This chain uses TRBV7-8 with TRBJ2-7; the D is unclear. The CDR3 is made up of 14 amino acids. Trimming took 6 bases from V and 2 from J, leaving 14 bases between them. Germline CDR1 reads SGHVS; CDR2 reads FQNEAQ.

The chain links TRBV28 to TRBJ1-5; a possible D gene is TRBD1 (5 bases). The germline V gene encodes CDR1 MDHEN and CDR2 SYDVKM. Between the trimmed V and J ends, which lost 4 bases and 6 bases, there was a span of 19 bases. The CDR3 extends over 16 amino acids. DNA of the CDR3: TGTGCCAGCAGTTCGCGGGACCCCGGACGTCCTCAGCCCCAGCATTTT. It specifies CASSSRDPGRPQPQHF. The full variable domain, its missing parts supplied by reference TRBV28 and TRBJ1-5, is DVKVTQSSRYLVKRTGEKVFLECVQDMDHENMFWYRQDPGLGLRLIYFSYDVKMKEKGDIPEGYSVSREKKERFSLILESASTNQTSMYLCASSSRDPGRPQPQHFGDGTRLSIL.